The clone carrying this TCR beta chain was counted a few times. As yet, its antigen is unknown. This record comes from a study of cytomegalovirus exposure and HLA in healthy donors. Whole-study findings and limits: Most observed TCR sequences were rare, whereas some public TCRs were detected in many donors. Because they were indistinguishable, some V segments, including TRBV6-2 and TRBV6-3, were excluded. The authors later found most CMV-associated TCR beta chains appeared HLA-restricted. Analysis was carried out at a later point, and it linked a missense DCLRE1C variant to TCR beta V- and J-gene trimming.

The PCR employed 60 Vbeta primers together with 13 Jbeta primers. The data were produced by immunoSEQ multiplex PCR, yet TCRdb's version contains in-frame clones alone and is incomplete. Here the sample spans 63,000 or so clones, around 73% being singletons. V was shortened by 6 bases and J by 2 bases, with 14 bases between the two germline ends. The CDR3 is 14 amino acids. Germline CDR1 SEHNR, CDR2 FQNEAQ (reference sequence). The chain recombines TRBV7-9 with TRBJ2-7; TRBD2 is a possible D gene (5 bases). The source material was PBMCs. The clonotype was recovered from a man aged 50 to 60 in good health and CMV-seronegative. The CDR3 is CASSNPGVPYEQYF. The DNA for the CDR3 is TGTGCCAGCAGTAACCCCGGGGTTCCCTACGAGCAGTACTTC.